Below, 5 T cell receptor beta chains from the same sample are listed, as sequenced in a study of patients and donors after allogeneic stem cell transplantation. One entry per CDR3 protein, called by TCRdb with MiXCR from the RT-PCR reads. The sample lists more than 150,000 distinct CDR3 sequences; 35% to 50% were seen once. The sample consisted of blood, either unsorted or a sorted T cell fraction (not recorded which). Receptors originate from a human donor who was either an allogeneic HSCT recipient or a stem cell or donor lymphocyte infusion donor (not recorded which). It is not recorded whose cells these are; they may come from a transplant donor.

This clonotype was detected a few times. The gene calls are TRBV20-1 and TRBJ1-5, with no clear D. Trimming removed 3 bases from V and 9 bases from J, with 15 bases in between. Germline CDR1 DFQATT, CDR2 SNEGSKA (reference sequence). The CDR3 totals 13 residues. CDR3 coding DNA: TGCAGTGCTAGTGGCGTGGAGACATGGCCCCAGCATTTT. Translating gives CSASGVETWPQHF.

This chain connects TRBV15 to TRBJ2-1, with TRBD2 identical over 13 bases. The CDR3 is 18 amino acids. Per the germline V gene, CDR1 is LNHNV and CDR2 is YYDKDF (reference sequence). Trimming at V came to 1 base and at J to 6 bases, leaving 9 bases not matched to a gene. CDR3 in amino acids: CATSRGSRTSGRANEQFF. Here the CDR3 DNA reads TGTGCCACCAGCAGAGGATCCCGAACTAGCGGGAGGGCCAATGAGCAGTTCTTC. The whole variable domain, filled in from reference TRBV15 and TRBJ2-1, reads DAMVIQNPRYQVTQFGKPVTLSCSQTLNHNVMYWYQQKSSQAPKLLFHYYDKDFNNEADTPDNFQSRRPNTSFCFLDIRSPGLGDTAMYLCATSRGSRTSGRANEQFFGPGTRLTVL.

The CDR3 sequence: CASSLKGTQDTEAFF. Here the CDR3 DNA reads TGCGCCAGCAGCTTGAAGGGGACCCAGGACACTGAAGCTTTCTTT. The chain couples TRBV5-1 to TRBJ1-1; TRBD1 might be the D (5 bases). This CDR3 has 15 amino acids. V lost 1 base and J 3 bases, leaving 13 bases between the germline ends. Germline V lookup: CDR1 SGHRS, CDR2 YFSETQ.

The V gene is TRBV12-3 or TRBV12-4, the J gene TRBJ1-1; TRBD1 matches at 9 bases. V lost 7 bases and J lost 0; bases outside the gene matches: 6. This CDR3 is built from 15 residues. The CDR3 nucleotides are TGTGCCAGCATCCCTTGGGACAGGGTGAACACTGAAGCTTTCTTT. As protein: CASIPWDRVNTEAFF.

V is TRBV27 and J is TRBJ2-7, with 7 bases identical to TRBD1. V gave up 4 bases and J gave up 0 bases; unmatched junction bases: 6. The CDR3 loop spans 15 amino acids. Per the germline V gene, CDR1 is MNHEY and CDR2 is SMNVEV (reference sequence). CDR3 sequence: CASSSGQWSSYEQYF. In DNA form, the CDR3 reads TGTGCCAGCAGTTCGGGACAGTGGAGCTCCTACGAGCAGTACTTC.